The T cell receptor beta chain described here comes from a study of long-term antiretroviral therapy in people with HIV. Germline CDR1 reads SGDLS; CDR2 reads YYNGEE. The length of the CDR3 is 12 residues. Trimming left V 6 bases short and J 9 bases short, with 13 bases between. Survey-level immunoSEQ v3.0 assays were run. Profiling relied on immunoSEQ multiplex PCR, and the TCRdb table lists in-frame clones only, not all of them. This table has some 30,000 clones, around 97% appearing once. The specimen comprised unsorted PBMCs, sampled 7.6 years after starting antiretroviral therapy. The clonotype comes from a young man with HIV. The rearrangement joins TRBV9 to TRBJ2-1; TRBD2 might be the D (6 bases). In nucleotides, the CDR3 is TGTGCCAGCAACCCGGACGGGGGTGAGCAGTTCTTC. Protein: CASNPDGGEQFF.